This T cell receptor beta chain was identified in a study of blood T cell repertoires in COVID-19. Study at large: PBMCs, B-cell-depleted T cells, or T cells provided the cDNA or gDNA that made up the material.

Assay used: immunoSEQ multiplex PCR; TCRdb lists only in-frame clones, some missing. The repertoire holds 75,000 to 90,000 clones, with 80% as singletons. The V gene's germline CDR1 is SGHVS and CDR2 FQNEAQ. J gave up 3 bases and V 4 bases, and 6 bases lay outside the gene matches. The CDR3 runs to 14 residues. The receptor was derived from a middle-aged woman with active or convalescent COVID-19. The sample comprised peripheral blood. The chain couples TRBV7-8 to TRBJ2-7; the match to TRBD2 covers 7 bases. CDR3 sequence (DNA): TGTGCCAGCAGCTCACCGGGACTAAACTACGAGCAGTACTTC. This codes for CASSSPGLNYEQYF.